This passage covers 28 T cell receptor beta chains from one sample sequenced in a study of breast tumors, draining lymph nodes, adjacent tissues. Each CDR3 protein gets one entry after TCRdb re-called the multiplex PCR reads with MiXCR. This table holds just over 30,000 distinct CDR3 sequences, roughly 63% found once. The sequencing sample was made of breast tumor tissue. Every receptor here comes from a female donor with breast cancer. Some clones in this sample may be carry-over from other donors' samples.

Ten or more counts support this clonotype. The chain has TRBV7-9 and TRBJ1-4; 11 nucleotides match TRBD1. The V gene's germline CDR1 is SEHNR and CDR2 FQNEAQ (reference sequence). J lost 3 bases, V lost 5 bases, and 8 bases had no gene match. This CDR3 has 17 amino acids. This CDR3 reads CASSPRTGGISNEKLFF. CDR3 nucleotide sequence: TGTGCCAGCAGCCCAAGGACAGGGGGCATATCTAATGAAAAACTGTTTTTT.

The chain recombines TRBV4-3 with TRBJ2-7; 8 bases map to TRBD2. V shed 0 bases and J 7 bases; nucleotides not matched to a gene: 5. Germline CDR1 reads LGHNA; CDR2 reads YSLEER. This CDR3 has 14 residues. The CDR3 is CASSQDPGGREQYF. For the CDR3, the DNA is TGCGCCAGCAGCCAAGATCCGGGGGGGCGGGAGCAGTACTTC.

This clonotype came up a few times. V usage is TRBV9 and J usage is TRBJ2-1, with 10 bases lining up with TRBD2. V lost 3 bases and J lost 7; bases outside the gene matches: 7. The CDR3 totals 15 residues. The germline V gene has CDR1 SGDLS and CDR2 YYNGEE. CDR3 coding DNA: TGTGCCAGCAGCGCCCGGAATAGCGGGAGGAATGAGCAGTTCTTC. Translation gives CASSARNSGRNEQFF.

The gene calls are TRBV5-1 and TRBJ1-2; D is undetermined. From germline, CDR1 is SGHRS and CDR2 YFSETQ. Trimming removed 8 bases at V and 3 bases at J, with 14 bases between. The CDR3 totals 13 residues. CDR3 nucleotide sequence: TGCGCCAGTAGCCCCCGGACGGACTATGGCTACACCTTC. Protein: CASSPRTDYGYTF.

Judged by abundance, this clonotype is medium-sized. The chain is built from TRBV19 and TRBJ1-6, with TRBD1 as a possible D gene (6 bases). The V end lost 6 bases, the J end lost 4 bases, and 10 bases lay between the germline ends. CDR3 size: 14 residues. Germline V gives CDR1 LNHDA, CDR2 SQIVND (reference sequence). The CDR3: CASSVQGYNSPLHF. CDR3 nucleotides: TGTGCCAGTAGCGTGCAGGGGTATAATTCACCCCTCCACTTT.

This clonotype was counted many times. This may arise from a read error, as a much more abundant clone is one base away. Because it lacks the conserved phenylalanine or tryptophan at the end, this CDR3 is likely a read error. The chain is built from TRBV7-9 and TRBJ2-7, with TRBD1 matching 8 bases. V lost 3 bases to trimming and J lost 0 bases; unmatched junction nucleotides: 1. The CDR3 runs 14 residues. Germline V gene lookup returns CDR1 SEHNR and CDR2 FQNEAQ (reference sequence). CDR3 amino acids: CASSFTGGSYEQYL. The CDR3 nucleotides read TGTGCCAGCAGCTTTACAGGGGGCTCCTACGAGCAGTACCTC.

The chain employs TRBV5-1 and TRBJ2-7, with TRBD1 matching over 7 bases. V lost 3 bases and J lost 0; bases outside the gene matches: 6. Germline values: CDR1 SGHRS, CDR2 YFSETQ. There are 15 residues in the CDR3. The CDR3 spells CASSWPGQSSYEQYF. CDR3 sequence (DNA): TGCGCCAGCAGCTGGCCGGGACAGAGCTCCTACGAGCAGTACTTC.

The V call is TRBV12-3 or TRBV12-4, the J call TRBJ1-1; 7 nucleotides match TRBD1. With V trimmed by 4 bases and J by 8 bases, 10 bases remained unmatched. The CDR3 sequence is 14 residues long. The CDR3 reads CASSSSQQGREAFF. The CDR3 DNA follows: TGTGCCAGCAGTTCCTCACAACAGGGGCGGGAAGCTTTCTTT.

The chain links TRBV5-1 to TRBJ2-7; 10 bases align to TRBD1. The CDR3 is made up of 14 amino acids. CDR1 and CDR2 (germline): SGHRS, YFSETQ. V lost 3 bases to trimming and J lost 2 bases; unmatched junction nucleotides: 2. The CDR3 nucleotides are TGCGCCAGCAGCTACGGGACAGGGGCCTACGAGCAGTACTTC. Its protein product is CASSYGTGAYEQYF. Full variable domain (remainder filled in from reference TRBV5-1 and TRBJ2-7): KAGVTQTPRYLIKTRGQQVTLSCSPISGHRSVSWYQQTPGQGLQFLFEYFSETQRNKGNFPGRFSGRQFSNSRSEMNVSTLELGDSALYLCASSYGTGAYEQYFGPGTRLTVT.

V usage is TRBV4-1 and J usage is TRBJ1-4, with D perhaps matching TRBD1 (6 bases). The CDR3 consists of 15 residues. Germline V lookup: CDR1 MGHRA, CDR2 YSYEKL. V lost 0 bases to trimming and J lost 8 bases, with 13 bases between them. The CDR3 DNA reads TGCGCCAGCAGCCAAGATCAAAACAGGGACGAAAAACTGTTTTTT. As protein: CASSQDQNRDEKLFF.

This clonotype was picked up one time. The CDR3 DNA is TGTGCCAGCAGCTTCATACAGGGGGCCTACGAGCAGTACTTC. As protein: CASSFIQGAYEQYF. The chain has TRBV7-2 and TRBJ2-7, with TRBD1 matching over 8 bases. The CDR3 sequence is 14 residues long. V lost 3 bases to trimming and J lost 2 bases; unmatched junction nucleotides: 3. Germline V gene lookup returns CDR1 SGHTA and CDR2 FQGNSA. Based on the CDR3 plus reference TRBV7-2 and TRBJ2-7, the full variable domain is GAGVSQSPSNKVTEKGKDVELRCDPISGHTALYWYRQSLGQGLEFLIYFQGNSAPDKSGLPSDRFSAERTGGSVSTLTIQRTQQEDSAVYLCASSFIQGAYEQYFGPGTRLTVT.

This sequence joins TRBV15 and TRBJ2-7; 8 bases align to TRBD1. Germline CDR1 reads LNHNV; CDR2 reads YYDKDF (reference sequence). V was clipped by 2 bases and J by 2 bases; unmatched bases: 2. There are 14 residues in the CDR3. CDR3 sequence: CATSRQGATYEQYF. The CDR3 DNA follows: TGTGCCACCAGCAGACAGGGGGCAACCTACGAGCAGTACTTC.

V is TRBV11-2 and J is TRBJ2-7; unclear D gene. V lost 5 bases to trimming and J lost 3 bases, with 14 bases between them. Germline V lookup: CDR1 SGHAT, CDR2 FQNNGV. The CDR3 runs to 14 residues. The CDR3 DNA reads as TGTGCCAGCAGCCGTGAGAGAGGCCTCTACGAGCAGTACTTC. Residues: CASSRERGLYEQYF.

Judged by abundance, this clonotype is medium-sized. The rearrangement joins TRBV9 to TRBJ2-7; D is undetermined. Germline CDR1 SGDLS, CDR2 YYNGEE. The CDR3 runs 14 residues. V lost 0 bases to trimming and J lost 0 bases, with 7 bases between them. CDR3 sequence (DNA): TGTGCCAGCAGCGTAGATGGCAACTCCTACGAGCAGTACTTC. Encoded protein: CASSVDGNSYEQYF.

This clonotype has more than one count but fewer than ten. The chain links TRBV5-1 to TRBJ1-1; TRBD1 is a possible D gene (6 bases). The CDR3 runs 13 residues. The germline CDR1 and CDR2 sequences are SGHRS and YFSETQ. Trimming pared 5 bases from V and 3 bases from J, leaving 11 bases between. DNA for the CDR3: TGCGCCAGCAGACAGGGTAGGGACACTGAAGCTTTCTTT. This sequence encodes CASRQGRDTEAFF.

The chain recombines TRBV15 with TRBJ1-4; D remains unclear. The CDR3 has 15 amino acids. The germline V and J ends were trimmed by 5 bases and 0 bases, with 10 bases remaining between them. From germline, CDR1 is LNHNV and CDR2 YYDKDF (reference sequence). CDR3 bases: TGTGCCACCAGCGGGATTATGGCAACTAATGAAAAACTGTTTTTT. This gives the protein CATSGIMATNEKLFF.

The V call is TRBV12-3 or TRBV12-4, the J call TRBJ2-7, with D tentatively TRBD1 (5 bases). The CDR3 length is 13 residues. V lost 8 bases to trimming and J lost 2 bases, with 13 bases between them. The CDR3 reads CASAKGEAYEQYF. The CDR3 DNA reads as TGTGCCAGCGCCAAAGGGGAAGCCTACGAGCAGTACTTC.

By frequency in the sample, this clonotype is medium-sized. This chain's CDR3 is CASRLGLAGIYEQYF. The CDR3 coding sequence is TGTGCCAGCAGACTTGGACTAGCGGGGATCTACGAGCAGTACTTC. The J gene is TRBJ2-7, the V gene TRBV7-2, with TRBD2 matching 12 bases. This CDR3 comprises 15 residues. Germline V gene lookup returns CDR1 SGHTA and CDR2 FQGNSA. V was pared by 6 bases and J by 3 bases, with 6 bases of the junction left unmatched.

In this sample, this clonotype turned up many times. This chain uses TRBV30 with TRBJ1-6, with D perhaps TRBD1 (6 bases). The CDR3 has 15 amino acids. Trimming cost V 5 bases and J 8 bases, with 19 bases left between them. CDR1 is GTSNPN and CDR2 is SVGIG in the germline V gene (reference sequence). CDR3 sequence reads: CAWLPTGTPYSPLHF. The CDR3 nucleotides are TGTGCCTGGCTTCCTACCGGGACACCTTATTCACCCCTCCACTTT.

The genes are TRBV29-1 and TRBJ2-7; D unresolved. CDR1 is SQVTM and CDR2 is ANQGSEA in the germline V gene. Trimming removed 8 bases from V and 4 bases from J, with 12 bases in between. The CDR3 runs 11 residues. In DNA, the CDR3 is TGCAGCCCCGTTGTCGGTTACGAGCAGTACTTC. It codes for CSPVVGYEQYF.

The rearrangement joins TRBV14 to TRBJ2-7, with a tentative D call TRBD2 (5 bases). The CDR3 loop spans 14 amino acids. V was pared by 2 bases and J by 3 bases, with 11 bases between. Germline loops: CDR1 SGHDN, CDR2 FVKESK. CDR3 sequence: CASSQSPGIYEQYF. The CDR3 DNA follows: TGTGCCAGCAGCCAATCGCCGGGAATCTACGAGCAGTACTTC. Combining the CDR3 with reference TRBV14 and TRBJ2-7 gives the whole variable domain EAGVTQFPSHSVIEKGQTVTLRCDPISGHDNLYWYRRVMGKEIKFLLHFVKESKQDESGMPNNRFLAERTGGTYSTLKVQPAELEDSGVYFCASSQSPGIYEQYFGPGTRLTVT.

This chain uses TRBV5-1 with TRBJ2-7, with a possible D match to TRBD1 (5 bases). Germline V gene lookup returns CDR1 SGHRS and CDR2 YFSETQ. CDR3 length: 14 residues. Trimming shortened V by 0 bases and J by 2 bases, and 9 bases separated the two germline ends. Written as DNA, the CDR3 is TGCGCCAGCAGCTTGGGGCCGACAGCCTACGAGCAGTACTTC. Residues: CASSLGPTAYEQYF.

The chain joins TRBV5-8 to TRBJ1-6, with TRBD1 matching 8 bases. The CDR3 sequence is 18 residues long. The V segment lost 3 bases and the J segment 5 bases; nucleotides outside the gene matches: 13. Germline lookup yields CDR1 SGHTS and CDR2 YDEGEE. CDR3 sequence (DNA): TGTGCCAGCAGCTCGCACAGGACAGGGACGTGGAATAATTCACCCCTCCACTTT. This sequence encodes CASSSHRTGTWNNSPLHF.

This clonotype was counted many times. The chain has TRBV9 and TRBJ2-1, with D perhaps TRBD1 (5 bases). The germline V and J ends were trimmed by 0 bases and 5 bases, with 12 bases remaining between them. CDR3 length: 15 amino acids. Germline-derived CDR1 and CDR2 are SGDLS and YYNGEE. DNA of the CDR3: TGTGCCAGCAGCGTAGAGGGCAGGGAAAACAATGAGCAGTTCTTC. Encoded protein: CASSVEGRENNEQFF.

CDR3 coding DNA: TGCAGTGCTAGAAGGCGGGACAGGGACTATGGCTACACCTTC. Encoded protein: CSARRRDRDYGYTF. The chain joins TRBV20-1 to TRBJ1-2; 9 bases are shared with TRBD1. The germline V gene has CDR1 DFQATT and CDR2 SNEGSKA (reference sequence). This CDR3 region has 14 residues. The trim removed 2 bases at V and 3 bases at J, leaving 4 bases unmatched.

The CDR3 DNA follows: TGTGCCAGCAGCCCCCCCGGGGCCTATGGCTACACCTTC. It encodes CASSPPGAYGYTF. The genes are TRBV11-2 and TRBJ1-2, with D perhaps matching TRBD1 (5 bases). Per the germline V gene, CDR1 is SGHAT and CDR2 is FQNNGV. CDR3 length equals 13 residues. The ends were cut back, 5 bases at V and 4 bases at J, with 11 bases in the middle.

In its sample, this clonotype was seen many times. The V and J genes are TRBV7-9 and TRBJ2-1; TRBD2 matches at 9 bases. Trimming took 5 bases from V and 10 from J; bases not matched to a gene: 9. CDR1 and CDR2 from the germline V gene are SEHNR and FQNEAQ (reference sequence). This CDR3 has 14 amino acids. CDR3 in amino acids: CASSLAGGREEQFF. The CDR3 region has the DNA TGTGCCAGCAGCCTCGCGGGGGGGCGGGAGGAGCAGTTCTTC.

The J gene is TRBJ1-4, the V gene TRBV29-1, with a weak D call TRBD1 (6 bases). V shed 6 bases and J shed 3 bases, with 14 bases lying between them. Germline loops: CDR1 SQVTM, CDR2 ANQGSEA. The CDR3 length is 14 residues. Here the CDR3 reads CSVAQGASNEKLFF. CDR3 nucleotides: TGCAGCGTCGCACAGGGAGCCTCTAATGAAAAACTGTTTTTT.